This T cell receptor beta chain was recorded in a study of T cell responses to AZD1222 COVID-19 vaccine. Study outcomes and limitations: Reports indicate that nearly half of spike-specific TCRs are directed at unmutated variant regions.

Sequencing was performed with immunoSEQ multiplex PCR; in TCRdb, only in-frame clones are kept and a portion is missing. The repertoire has about 78,000 clones, roughly 87% of them found once; the top ten carry over 20%. On this clone itself: Its antigen remains unidentified.

CDR3 size: 15 residues. The ends lost 6 bases at V and 0 bases at J; junction bases unmatched: 4. Germline loops: CDR1 MNHEY, CDR2 SMNVEV (reference sequence). The material was peripheral blood, obtained on day 0 of AZD1222 vaccination. The source is an adult in good health. This rearrangement joins TRBV27 to TRBJ2-1; 8 bases are a match to TRBD2. The CDR3 region is CASSSAGDSYNEQFF. The CDR3 bases are TGTGCCAGCAGCTCAGCGGGAGACTCCTACAATGAGCAGTTCTTC.